The clone carrying this T cell receptor beta chain was seen only once. What it binds is unknown. The sample comes from a study of shared clonotypes between healthy human individuals. Profiled with immunoSEQ multiplex PCR; TCRdb holds only in-frame clones, not every one. The data hold millions of clones, with more than 85% observed a single time. V lost 0 bases to trimming and J lost 8 bases, with 17 bases between them. CDR1 and CDR2 (germline): SGHDT, YYEEEE. The CDR3 has 16 amino acids. The study's findings and limits: Some naive CD4 clonotypes, around 4.7%, turned up in common across several donors. Naive subsets tended to show greater estimated richness than memory subsets.

Naive CD8 cells lacked CD45RO, underwent positive selection for CCR7 and left out terminally differentiated effector memory CD45RA+ cells. Healthy and HIV-negative, the adult donors had no recent acute infections or vaccinations. The donors were all Caucasian adults (living in Nashville, Tennessee). This clonotype was obtained from a man aged 18 to 30 in good health. Some clones in this sample may be carry-over from other donors' samples. V gene TRBV5-6 combines with J gene TRBJ1-4; D call uncertain. Sequencing was done on a sample of naive CD8+ T cells from PBMCs. The CDR3 loop reads CASSLEKDWRLEKLFF. CDR3 DNA: TGTGCCAGCAGCTTGGAAAAGGACTGGCGATTGGAAAAACTGTTTTTT.